This TCR beta chain was obtained from a study of blood T cell repertoires in COVID-19. Study context: Material from acute and convalescent COVID-19 was sourced from the United States, Italy and Spain.

In the authors' methods: It was from reference gene primer amplification that nucleated cell counts were estimated. Sequencing used immunoSEQ multiplex PCR; TCRdb keeps in-frame clones, though not all of them. The V and J calls and clone size come from that table; D and trimming were worked out from the DNA. The data contain fewer than 200,000 clones, 84% of them seen just once; the ten biggest clones take up 7.5% to 8%. The CDR3 has 14 amino acids. CDR1 and CDR2 (germline): SGHVS, FQNEAQ. Trimming removed 1 base at V and 4 bases at J, with 10 bases between. This chain joins TRBV7-8 and TRBJ1-2, with D unclear. The sample taken for sequencing was peripheral blood. The origin of this receptor is a middle-aged man who had recovered from COVID-19. The CDR3 spells CASSLGGSSYGYTF. The DNA of the CDR3 is TGTGCCAGCAGCTTAGGTGGGAGTAGCTATGGCTACACCTTC.